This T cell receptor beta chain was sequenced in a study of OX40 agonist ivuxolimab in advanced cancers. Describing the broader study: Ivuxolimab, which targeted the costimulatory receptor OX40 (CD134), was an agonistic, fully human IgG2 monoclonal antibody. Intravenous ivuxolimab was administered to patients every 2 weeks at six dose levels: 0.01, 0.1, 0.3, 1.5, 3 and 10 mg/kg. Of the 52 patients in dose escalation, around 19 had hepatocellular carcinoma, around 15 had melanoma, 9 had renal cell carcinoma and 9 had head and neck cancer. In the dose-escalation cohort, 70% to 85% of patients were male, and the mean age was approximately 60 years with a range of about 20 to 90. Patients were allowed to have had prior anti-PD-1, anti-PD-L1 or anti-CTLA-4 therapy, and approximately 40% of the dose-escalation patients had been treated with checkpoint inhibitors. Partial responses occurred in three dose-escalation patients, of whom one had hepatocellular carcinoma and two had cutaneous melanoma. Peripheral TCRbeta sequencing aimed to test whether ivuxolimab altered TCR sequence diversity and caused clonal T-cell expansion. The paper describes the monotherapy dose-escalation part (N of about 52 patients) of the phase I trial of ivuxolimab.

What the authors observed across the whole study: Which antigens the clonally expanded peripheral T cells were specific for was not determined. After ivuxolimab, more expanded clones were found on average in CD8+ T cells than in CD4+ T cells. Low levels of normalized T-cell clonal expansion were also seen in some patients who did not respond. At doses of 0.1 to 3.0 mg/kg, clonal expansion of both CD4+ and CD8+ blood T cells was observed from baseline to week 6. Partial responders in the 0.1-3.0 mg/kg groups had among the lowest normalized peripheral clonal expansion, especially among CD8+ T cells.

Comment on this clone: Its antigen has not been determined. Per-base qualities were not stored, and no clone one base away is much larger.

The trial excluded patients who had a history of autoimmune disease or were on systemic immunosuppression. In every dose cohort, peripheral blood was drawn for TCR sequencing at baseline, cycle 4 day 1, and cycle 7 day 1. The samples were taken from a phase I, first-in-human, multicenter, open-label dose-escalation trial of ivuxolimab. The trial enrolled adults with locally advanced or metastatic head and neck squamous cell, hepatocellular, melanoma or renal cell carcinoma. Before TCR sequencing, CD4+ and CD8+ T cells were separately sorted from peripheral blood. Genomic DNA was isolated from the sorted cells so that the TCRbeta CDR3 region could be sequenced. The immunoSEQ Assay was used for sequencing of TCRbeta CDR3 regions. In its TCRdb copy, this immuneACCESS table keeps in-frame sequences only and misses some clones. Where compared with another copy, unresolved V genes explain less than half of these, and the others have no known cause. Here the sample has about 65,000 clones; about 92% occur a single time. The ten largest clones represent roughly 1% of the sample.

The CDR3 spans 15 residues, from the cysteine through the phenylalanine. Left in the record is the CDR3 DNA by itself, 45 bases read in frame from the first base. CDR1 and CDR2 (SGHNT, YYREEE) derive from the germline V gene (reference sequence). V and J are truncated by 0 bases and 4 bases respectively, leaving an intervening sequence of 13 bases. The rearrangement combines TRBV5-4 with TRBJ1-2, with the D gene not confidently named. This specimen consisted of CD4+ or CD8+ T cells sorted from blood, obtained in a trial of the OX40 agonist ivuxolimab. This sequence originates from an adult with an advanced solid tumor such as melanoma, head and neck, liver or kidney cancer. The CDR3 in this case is CASSLGPRITYGYTF. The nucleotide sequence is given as TGTGCCAGCAGCTTGGGCCCCCGTATAACCTATGGCTACACCTTC.